Presented here are 9 T cell receptor beta chains from one specimen sequenced in a study of a mutant IDH1 vaccine in newly diagnosed glioma. No antigen is known for these receptors. Time point indicated: week 35, safety follow-up. Vaccination used 300 ug of mutant IDH1 20-mer peptide per dose, with topical imiquimod. Clones were read by immunoSEQ multiplex PCR, and TCRdb kept only the in-frame ones, dropping some. The sample consists of about 32,000 clones, around 77% of them appearing once. This specimen consisted of PBMCs, obtained from a glioma patient whose treatment included an IDH1 peptide vaccine. These receptors all stem from a man aged 40-49 years with glioma. Some clones in this sample may be carry-over from other donors' samples.

The gene calls are TRBV30 and TRBJ1-1; 7 bases align to TRBD1. J lost 3 bases, V lost 3 bases, and 10 bases had no gene match. CDR1 is GTSNPN, CDR2 SVGIG, per germline (reference sequence). This CDR3 spans 15 amino acids. The CDR3 DNA reads as TGTGCCTGGAGGGATAAGACAGGGTGGGACACTGAAGCTTTCTTT. Its protein is CAWRDKTGWDTEAFF.

V gene TRBV15 combines with J gene TRBJ1-2; 8 nucleotides agree with TRBD1. With V trimmed by 1 base and J by 4 bases, 5 bases remained unmatched. The CDR3 is 15 amino acids. The germline V gene encodes CDR1 LNHNV and CDR2 YYDKDF (reference sequence). The CDR3 bases are TGTGCCACCAGCAGAGCCAGGGGGCTCGGCTATGGCTACACCTTC. Its protein product is CATSRARGLGYGYTF.

The CDR3 region is CASSLGFWEQFF. The CDR3 nucleotides are TGTGCCAGCAGCCTGGGGTTCTGGGAGCAGTTCTTC. The chain recombines TRBV7-9 with TRBJ2-1; D gene unclear. This CDR3 is built from 12 residues. V lost 5 bases to trimming and J lost 10 bases, with 12 bases between them. The germline V gene has CDR1 SEHNR and CDR2 FQNEAQ (reference sequence).

This chain links TRBV2 with TRBJ1-4; TRBD1 aligns across 7 bases. This CDR3 has 15 residues. From germline, CDR1 is SNHLY and CDR2 FYNNEI. Trimming at V came to 5 bases and at J to 0 bases, leaving 3 bases not matched to a gene. CDR3 nucleotide sequence: TGTGCCAGCAGTTCCACAGGGGCAACTAATGAAAAACTGTTTTTT. Residues: CASSSTGATNEKLFF.

The rearrangement links TRBV5-5 to TRBJ1-2; D is possibly TRBD1 (5 bases). CDR1 is SGHKS and CDR2 is YYEKEE in the germline V gene (reference sequence). Trimming removed 3 bases at V and 11 bases at J, with 14 bases between. The CDR3 spans 12 residues. The CDR3, as DNA: TGTGCCAGCAGCTCCACCGGGACTACTTACACCTTC. The encoded protein is CASSSTGTTYTF.

V usage is TRBV6-1 and J usage is TRBJ1-2, with 9 positions matching TRBD1. The trim removed 7 bases at V and 7 bases at J, leaving 13 bases unmatched. The germline gives CDR1 MNHNS, CDR2 SASEGT. The CDR3 is 15 residues long. In DNA, the CDR3 is TGTGCCAGCAAAAGCCGGGACAGGGATGGATCTGGCTACACCTTC. It yields the protein CASKSRDRDGSGYTF.

The V gene is TRBV10-2, the J gene TRBJ2-7, with 7 bases identical to TRBD1. Germline V CDR1 and CDR2: WSHSY, SAAADI. V lost 7 bases and J lost 4; bases outside the gene matches: 10. The CDR3 runs 14 residues. CDR3 coding DNA: TGCGCCAGCACCCCGACAGGGTCGGGGTACGAGCAGTACTTC. Protein sequence: CASTPTGSGYEQYF.

This rearrangement joins TRBV6-4 to TRBJ2-3; no firm D call. Looked up from germline, CDR1 is MRHNA and CDR2 is SNTAGT. CDR3 length equals 13 residues. V was cut by 5 bases and J by 1 base, with 7 bases left in between. The DNA of the CDR3 is TGTGCCAGCAGTCGACTCGGCACAGATACGCAGTATTTT. Translated: CASSRLGTDTQYF.

CDR3 DNA: TGTGCCAGCAGAGCGAAGGCGGTTAACACCGGGGAGCTGTTTTTT. It is translated as CASRAKAVNTGELFF. The chain links TRBV11-1 to TRBJ2-2; no clear D. Germline CDR1 is SGHAT and CDR2 is FQDESV (reference sequence). The CDR3 has 15 amino acids. V gave up 6 bases and J gave up 2 bases, with 13 bases separating them.